Following are 9 T cell receptor beta chains from one sample sequenced in a study of T cell repertoires in cytomegalovirus infection. Their antigen targets remain unknown. TCRdb reprocessed the reads with MiXCR, giving one entry per CDR3 protein. The sample includes about 180,000 distinct CDR3 sequences, about 20% of them seen just once. Sequencing was performed on CD8+ T cells from cultured PBMCs, taken from culture after CMV antigen stimulation. Receptors were obtained from a human donor in good health (CMV status not recorded). Some clones in this sample may be carry-over from other donors' samples.

V gene TRBV7-9 combines with J gene TRBJ2-7; tentative D call: TRBD2 (5 bases). From germline, CDR1 is SEHNR and CDR2 FQNEAQ (reference sequence). This CDR3 contains 13 residues. Trimming removed 4 bases from V and 5 bases from J, with 12 bases in between. The DNA for the CDR3 is TGTGCCAGCAGCTCCCGGACTGGCAACGAGCAGTACTTC. Translated: CASSSRTGNEQYF.

This clonotype turned up a few times. This chain joins TRBV19 and TRBJ2-7; D tentatively fits TRBD1 or TRBD2 (6 bases each). The CDR3 has 13 amino acids. The V gene's germline CDR1 is LNHDA and CDR2 SQIVND (reference sequence). Trimming took off 3 bases at V and 7 bases at J, with 13 bases between the two ends. This chain's CDR3 is CASSIPGAGEQYF. The CDR3 DNA reads as TGTGCCAGTAGTATCCCGGGGGCCGGGGAGCAGTACTTC.

This clonotype was seen a few times. The CDR3 coding sequence is TGTGCCAGCAGCTTAGCGAGCCGACGAACTTCCAATGAGCAGTTCTTC. Protein product: CASSLASRRTSNEQFF. This chain links TRBV7-6 with TRBJ2-1; D remains ambiguous. The CDR3 has 16 amino acids. Germline CDR1 reads SGHVS; CDR2 reads FNYEAQ. Trimming removed 0 bases at V and 6 bases at J, with 15 bases between.

This clonotype was detected only a few times. This chain joins TRBV24-1 and TRBJ2-2; tentatively, D is TRBD1 (6 bases). The germline V gene has CDR1 KGHDR and CDR2 SFDVKD. Trimming cost V 6 bases and J 0 bases, with 7 bases left between them. This CDR3 is built from 14 residues. CDR3 nucleotides: TGTGCCACCAGTACAGGGACGAACACCGGGGAGCTGTTTTTT. This codes for CATSTGTNTGELFF.

This chain uses TRBV6-8 with TRBJ2-2; 7 bases fit TRBD1. There are 19 residues in the CDR3. V lost 2 bases to trimming and J lost 0 bases; unmatched junction nucleotides: 12. The germline CDR1 and CDR2 sequences are MNHGY and SAAAGT. The CDR3 region is CASSYSRTGAPSNTGELFF. As DNA, the CDR3 is TGTGCCAGCAGTTACAGCAGAACAGGGGCCCCCTCGAACACCGGGGAGCTGTTTTTT.

Only a few counts were recorded for this clonotype. J is TRBJ1-2 and V is TRBV10-3; a weak D match, TRBD1 (6 bases). The CDR3 runs to 16 residues. Germline V gene sequence: CDR1 ENHRY, CDR2 SYGVKD. Trimming removed 10 bases from V and 3 bases from J, with 24 bases in between. The CDR3 region is CATHSRGAGDDYGYTF. For the CDR3, the DNA is TGTGCCACCCACTCTCGCGGGGCAGGGGACGACTATGGCTACACCTTC.

This clonotype has a handful of counts. This sequence joins TRBV19 and TRBJ1-1; D is unresolved. The CDR3 runs to 13 residues. Germline CDR1 is LNHDA and CDR2 is SQIVND (reference sequence). The ends were cut back, 5 bases at V and 1 base at J, with 8 bases in the middle. The CDR3: CASSLRTNTEAFF. The CDR3 coding sequence is TGTGCCAGTAGTCTCAGGACGAACACTGAAGCTTTCTTT. Using reference TRBV19 and TRBJ1-1 for the parts outside the CDR3, the full variable domain is DGGITQSPKYLFRKEGQNVTLSCEQNLNHDAMYWYRQDPGQGLRLIYYSQIVNDFQKGDIAEGYSVSREKKESFPLTVTSAQKNPTAFYLCASSLRTNTEAFFGQGTRLTVV.

There are a few counts of this clonotype. The chain has TRBV14 and TRBJ2-3, with D maybe TRBD1 (5 bases). Germline CDR1 SGHDN, CDR2 FVKESK. The CDR3 is 17 amino acids. The V end lost 0 bases, the J end lost 0 bases, and 13 bases lay between the germline ends. CDR3 sequence (DNA): TGTGCCAGCAGCCAAGACCACAGGACCTCTAGCACAGATACGCAGTATTTT. Its protein is CASSQDHRTSSTDTQYF. Full variable domain (rest looked up from reference TRBV14 and TRBJ2-3): EAGVTQFPSHSVIEKGQTVTLRCDPISGHDNLYWYRRVMGKEIKFLLHFVKESKQDESGMPNNRFLAERTGGTYSTLKVQPAELEDSGVYFCASSQDHRTSSTDTQYFGPGTRLTVL.

This clonotype came up a few times. The chain carries TRBV19 and TRBJ1-5; 9 nucleotides match TRBD1. V gave up 7 bases and J gave up 5 bases; unmatched junction bases: 9. Germline values: CDR1 LNHDA, CDR2 SQIVND (reference sequence). This CDR3 is 15 amino acids long. The CDR3 DNA is TGTGCCAGTACTCCCGGACAGGGGACATATCAGCCCCAGCATTTT. It yields the protein CASTPGQGTYQPQHF.